The next 20 T cell receptor beta chains were all read from a single sample in a study of technical replicates of blood from a few donors. Using immunoSEQ multiplex PCR, the repertoire was profiled, and TCRdb retains in-frame clones only, with some absent. Of approximately 82,000 clones in the sample, 85% to 95% were seen once. Sequencing was done on a sample of T cells isolated from PBMCs. Receptors were obtained from a human donor in good health.

This chain connects TRBV11-3 to TRBJ2-7; 8 nucleotides match TRBD1. This CDR3 is built from 17 residues. Germline V CDR1 and CDR2: SGHNT, YENEEA. V trimming: 1 base; J trimming: 3 bases; junction bases outside the gene matches: 11. The CDR3, as DNA: TGTGCCAGCAGCTTAGTTGGTACAGGGGGTGGAGACTACGAGCAGTACTTC. Encoded protein: CASSLVGTGGGDYEQYF.

The V gene is TRBV10-1, the J gene TRBJ2-7; 8 bases fit TRBD1. Per germline, CDR1 WNHNN and CDR2 SYGVQD (reference sequence). Trimming took 3 bases from V and 5 from J; bases not matched to a gene: 9. The CDR3 sequence is 15 residues long. CDR3 sequence: CASSDDRGRRHEQYF. CDR3 DNA: TGCGCCAGCAGTGATGACAGGGGAAGACGGCACGAGCAGTACTTC.

The chain has TRBV5-1 and TRBJ2-5, with TRBD1 identical over 8 bases. CDR3 length: 14 amino acids. Germline CDR1 reads SGHRS; CDR2 reads YFSETQ. J was trimmed by 4 bases and V by 2 bases; bases with no gene match: 4. DNA of the CDR3: TGCGCCAGCAGCTTCAGCAGGGGGCGAGAGACCCAGTACTTC. Residues: CASSFSRGRETQYF.

The gene calls are TRBV4-1 and TRBJ1-1; TRBD1 is a possible D gene (5 bases). This CDR3 is 14 amino acids long. Trimming removed 1 base from V and 10 bases from J, with 16 bases in between. The V gene's germline CDR1 is MGHRA and CDR2 YSYEKL. CDR3 nucleotide sequence: TGCGCCAGCAGCCAAGCACGCAGTCCGGGGGGAGCTTTCTTT. This translates into CASSQARSPGGAFF.

V usage is TRBV7-2 and J usage is TRBJ1-3; D remains unclear. The CDR3 contains 14 residues. Germline assignment: CDR1 SGHTA and CDR2 FQGNSA. Trimming cost V 5 bases and J 1 base, with 9 bases left between them. This CDR3 reads CASSPSGSGNTIYF. In DNA form, the CDR3 reads TGTGCCAGCAGCCCCTCCGGGTCTGGAAACACCATATATTTT.

The V gene is TRBV15, the J gene TRBJ2-2, with D uncertain. The CDR3 totals 12 residues. Per the germline V gene, CDR1 is LNHNV and CDR2 is YYDKDF (reference sequence). The ends were cut back, 0 bases at V and 11 bases at J, with 7 bases in the middle. The CDR3 DNA is TGTGCCACCAGCAGAGACGGTAGAGAGCTGTTTTTT. Its protein is CATSRDGRELFF. Full variable domain (rest looked up from reference TRBV15 and TRBJ2-2): DAMVIQNPRYQVTQFGKPVTLSCSQTLNHNVMYWYQQKSSQAPKLLFHYYDKDFNNEADTPDNFQSRRPNTSFCFLDIRSPGLGDTAMYLCATSRDGRELFFGEGSRLTVL.

The chain has TRBV13 and TRBJ1-5, with D maybe TRBD1 (6 bases). Per germline, CDR1 PRHDT and CDR2 FYEKMQ (reference sequence). The CDR3 runs 13 residues. Trimming took off 3 bases at V and 6 bases at J, with 9 bases between the two ends. CDR3 in amino acids: CASSFTGTQPQHF. The DNA for the CDR3 is TGTGCCAGCAGCTTCACAGGGACTCAGCCCCAGCATTTT.

The chain employs TRBV5-1 and TRBJ2-5, with a tentative D call TRBD1 (6 bases). V lost 0 bases and J 3 bases, leaving 12 bases between the germline ends. From germline, CDR1 is SGHRS and CDR2 YFSETQ. The CDR3 extends over 15 amino acids. The CDR3 loop is CASSLGTATEETQYF. The CDR3 DNA reads as TGCGCCAGCAGCTTGGGGACAGCCACCGAAGAGACCCAGTACTTC.

V usage is TRBV19 and J usage is TRBJ2-7; 8 bases line up with TRBD2. The J segment lost 7 bases and the V segment lost 8 bases, leaving 13 bases of the junction unmatched. The length of the CDR3 is 14 residues. From germline, CDR1 is LNHDA and CDR2 SQIVND (reference sequence). The CDR3 spells CASSFASGSGEQYF. The CDR3 DNA sequence: TGTGCCAGTTCATTCGCCAGCGGGAGCGGGGAGCAGTACTTC.

This rearrangement joins TRBV27 to TRBJ1-2, with D possibly TRBD1 on 6 matching bases. Deletions cut 0 bases from V and 4 bases from J, with 9 bases between. The germline V gene encodes CDR1 MNHEY and CDR2 SMNVEV (reference sequence). The CDR3 totals 14 residues. DNA of the CDR3: TGTGCCAGCAGTTTATCGACAGGAAGCTATGGCTACACCTTC. It translates to CASSLSTGSYGYTF.

The chain employs TRBV21-1 and TRBJ2-7; the table's D call, TRBD1, has no DNA check behind it. TRBV21-1 is labeled a pseudogene. This CDR3 is 13 amino acids long. The CDR3 reads CASIRQGAGEQYF. The DNA of the CDR3 is TGTGCCAGCATTCGACAGGGGGCAGGGGAGCAGTACTTC.

This clone was detected a few times. The chain links TRBV7-9 to TRBJ1-1, with TRBD1 matching 7 bases. The CDR3 is made up of 13 amino acids. Germline V gene data show CDR1 as SEHNR and CDR2 as FQNEAQ (reference sequence). The trim removed 5 bases at V and 10 bases at J, leaving 10 bases unmatched. The CDR3 bases are TGTGCCAGCAGCCCAGGGACAGAGATTGGAGCTTTCTTT. This encodes CASSPGTEIGAFF.

The V and J genes are TRBV7-8 and TRBJ1-1; 7 bases fit TRBD1. V gave up 3 bases and J gave up 0 bases; unmatched junction bases: 7. The CDR3 sequence is 16 residues long. The germline gives CDR1 SGHVS, CDR2 FQNEAQ. The CDR3 sequence: CASSFGTAGMNTEAFF. DNA of the CDR3: TGTGCCAGCAGCTTTGGGACAGCAGGTATGAACACTGAAGCTTTCTTT. Full variable domain (rest looked up from reference TRBV7-8 and TRBJ1-1): GAGVSQSPRYKVAKRGQDVALRCDPISGHVSLFWYQQALGQGPEFLTYFQNEAQLDKSGLPSDRFFAERPEGSVSTLKIQRTQQEDSAVYLCASSFGTAGMNTEAFFGQGTRLTVV.

The CDR3 protein is CASSWTGVGYGYTF. The DNA for the CDR3 is TGTGCCAGCAGTTGGACAGGAGTAGGCTATGGCTACACCTTC. The genes are TRBV6-1 and TRBJ1-2; 7 bases map to TRBD1. CDR3 length: 14 amino acids. CDR1 and CDR2 (germline): MNHNS, SASEGT. Losses at the gene ends were 5 bases for V and 4 bases for J; bases not matched to a gene: 7.

The V call is TRBV10-1, the J call TRBJ2-2; 7 nucleotides align to TRBD1. The germline gives CDR1 WNHNN, CDR2 SYGVQD (reference sequence). The ends lost 9 bases at V and 6 bases at J; junction bases unmatched: 13. The CDR3 has 15 amino acids. In nucleotides, the CDR3 is TGCGCCAGTCGACAGGGCCCAGATTCGGCCGGGGAGCTGTTTTTT. Protein sequence: CASRQGPDSAGELFF.

V and J are TRBV5-1 and TRBJ2-3, with TRBD1 matching over 8 bases. Germline-derived CDR1 and CDR2 are SGHRS and YFSETQ. There are 15 residues in the CDR3. The junction had 11 bases not matched to a gene; V was cut back by 7 bases and J by 4 bases. The CDR3 loop reads CASGSTGEGSDTQYF. The CDR3 nucleotides are TGCGCCAGCGGGTCGACAGGGGAAGGATCAGATACGCAGTATTTT.

This chain uses TRBV27 with TRBJ2-7; no definite D call. Germline V gene lookup returns CDR1 MNHEY and CDR2 SMNVEV (reference sequence). V dropped 1 base and J dropped 4 bases, with 8 bases sitting between them. CDR3 size: 13 residues. The CDR3 reads CASSLLGPYEQYF. CDR3 bases: TGTGCCAGCAGTTTATTGGGCCCGTACGAGCAGTACTTC.

The CDR3 nucleotides read TGTGCAAGTCGCCGGTACATCGGGACTAGCGGGAGCGGGAAGGTAGAGACCCAGTACTTC. It translates to CASRRYIGTSGSGKVETQYF. The V and J genes are TRBV12-2 and TRBJ2-5; the DNA was not compared with TRBD2, the D call given in the table. TRBV12-2 is a recognized pseudogene. The CDR3 loop spans 20 amino acids.

V and J are TRBV25-1 and TRBJ2-1, with 14 bases aligning to TRBD2. Trimming removed 8 bases from V and 2 bases from J; junction bases left unmatched: 8. CDR3 length: 17 amino acids. CDR1 is MGHDK and CDR2 is SYGVNS in the germline V gene. CDR3 nucleotides: TGTGCCAGCGCCGGGACTAGCGGGAGAGACCCCTACAATGAGCAGTTCTTC. Amino acids: CASAGTSGRDPYNEQFF.

The chain has TRBV19 and TRBJ1-1; D gene uncertain. V shed 2 bases and J shed 2 bases, with 6 bases lying between them. The CDR3 has 13 amino acids. The germline V gene encodes CDR1 LNHDA and CDR2 SQIVND (reference sequence). The CDR3: CASSIKTNTEAFF. As DNA, the CDR3 is TGTGCCAGTAGTATAAAAACAAACACTGAAGCTTTCTTT.